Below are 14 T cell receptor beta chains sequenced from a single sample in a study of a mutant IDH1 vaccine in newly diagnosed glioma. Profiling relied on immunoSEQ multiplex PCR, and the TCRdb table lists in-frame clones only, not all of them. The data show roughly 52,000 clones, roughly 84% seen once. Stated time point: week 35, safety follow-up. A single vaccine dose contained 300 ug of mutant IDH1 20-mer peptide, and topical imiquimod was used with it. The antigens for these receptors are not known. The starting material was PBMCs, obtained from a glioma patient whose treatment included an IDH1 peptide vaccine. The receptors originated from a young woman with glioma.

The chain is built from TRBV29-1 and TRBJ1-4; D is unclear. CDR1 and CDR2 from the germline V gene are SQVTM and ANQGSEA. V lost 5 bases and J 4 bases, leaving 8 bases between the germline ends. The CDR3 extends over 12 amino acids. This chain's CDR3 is CSVQISNEKLFF. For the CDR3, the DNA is TGCAGCGTTCAGATTAGTAATGAAAAACTGTTTTTT. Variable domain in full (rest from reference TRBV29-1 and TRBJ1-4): SAVISQKPSRDICQRGTSLTIQCQVDSQVTMMFWYRQQPGQSLTLIATANQGSEATYESGFVIDKFPISRPNLTFSTLTVSNMSPEDSSIYLCSVQISNEKLFFGSGTQLSVL.

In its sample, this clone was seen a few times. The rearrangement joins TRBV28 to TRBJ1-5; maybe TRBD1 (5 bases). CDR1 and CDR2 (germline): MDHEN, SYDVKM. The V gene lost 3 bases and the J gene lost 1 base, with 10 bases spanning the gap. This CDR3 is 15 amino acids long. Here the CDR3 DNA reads TGTGCCAGCAGTTTCTCGGGGACGAGCAATCAGCCCCAGCATTTT. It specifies CASSFSGTSNQPQHF.

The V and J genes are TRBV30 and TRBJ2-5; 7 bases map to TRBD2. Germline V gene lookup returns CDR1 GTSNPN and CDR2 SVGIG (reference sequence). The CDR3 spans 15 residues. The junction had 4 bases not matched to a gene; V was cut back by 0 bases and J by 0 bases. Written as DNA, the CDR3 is TGTGCCTGGAGTGTTTGGCTAGCGGACCAAGAGACCCAGTACTTC. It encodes CAWSVWLADQETQYF. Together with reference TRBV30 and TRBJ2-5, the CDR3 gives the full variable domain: SQTIHQWPATLVQPVGSPLSLECTVEGTSNPNLYWYRQAAGRGLQLLFYSVGIGQISSEVPQNLSASRPQDRQFILSSKKLLLSDSGFYLCAWSVWLADQETQYFGPGTRLLVL.

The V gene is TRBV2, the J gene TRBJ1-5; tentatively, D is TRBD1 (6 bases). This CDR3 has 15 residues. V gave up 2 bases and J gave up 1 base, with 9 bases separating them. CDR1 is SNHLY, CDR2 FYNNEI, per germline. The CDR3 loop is CASSENRESNQPQHF. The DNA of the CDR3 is TGTGCCAGCAGTGAAAACAGGGAGAGCAATCAGCCCCAGCATTTT.

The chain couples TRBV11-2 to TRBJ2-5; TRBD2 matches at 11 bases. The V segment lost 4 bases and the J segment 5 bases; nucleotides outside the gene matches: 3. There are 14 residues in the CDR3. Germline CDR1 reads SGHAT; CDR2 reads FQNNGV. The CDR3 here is CASSSTSGGETQYF. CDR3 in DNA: TGTGCCAGCAGCTCTACTAGCGGGGGTGAGACCCAGTACTTC.

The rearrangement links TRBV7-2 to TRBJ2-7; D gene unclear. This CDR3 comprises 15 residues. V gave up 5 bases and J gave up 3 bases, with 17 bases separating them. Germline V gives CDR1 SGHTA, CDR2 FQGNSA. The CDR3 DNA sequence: TGTGCCAGCAGCACACAAGCGAGTGCTAGCTACGAGCAGTACTTC. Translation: CASSTQASASYEQYF.

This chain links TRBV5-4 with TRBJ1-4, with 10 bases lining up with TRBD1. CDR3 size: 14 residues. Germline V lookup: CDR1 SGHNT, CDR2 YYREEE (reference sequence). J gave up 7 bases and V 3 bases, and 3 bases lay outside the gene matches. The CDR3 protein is CASSSGTGAEKLFF. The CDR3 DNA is TGTGCCAGCAGCTCCGGGACAGGGGCTGAAAAACTGTTTTTT. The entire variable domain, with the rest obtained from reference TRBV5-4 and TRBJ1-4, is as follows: ETGVTQSPTHLIKTRGQQVTLRCSSQSGHNTVSWYQQALGQGPQFIFQYYREEENGRGNFPPRFSGLQFPNYSSELNVNALELDDSALYLCASSSGTGAEKLFFGSGTQLSVL.

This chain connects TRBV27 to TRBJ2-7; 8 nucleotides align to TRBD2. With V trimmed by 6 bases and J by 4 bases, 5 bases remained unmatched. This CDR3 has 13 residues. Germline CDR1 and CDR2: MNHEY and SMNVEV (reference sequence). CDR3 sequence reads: CASSGGAVYEQYF. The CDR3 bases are TGTGCCAGCAGCGGGGGGGCCGTATACGAGCAGTACTTC.

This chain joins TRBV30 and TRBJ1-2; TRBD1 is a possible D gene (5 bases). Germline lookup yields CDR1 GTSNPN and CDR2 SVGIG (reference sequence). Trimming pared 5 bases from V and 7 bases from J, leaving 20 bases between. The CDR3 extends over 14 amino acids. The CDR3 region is CAWGRSQGIAGYTF. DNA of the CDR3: TGTGCCTGGGGGCGTTCCCAGGGTATAGCTGGCTACACCTTC.

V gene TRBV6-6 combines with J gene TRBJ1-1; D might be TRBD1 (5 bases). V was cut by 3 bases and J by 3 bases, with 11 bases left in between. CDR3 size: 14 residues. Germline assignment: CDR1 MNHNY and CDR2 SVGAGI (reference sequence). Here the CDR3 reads CASSYRGKDTEAFF. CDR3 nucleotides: TGTGCCAGCAGTTATAGGGGAAAAGACACTGAAGCTTTCTTT.

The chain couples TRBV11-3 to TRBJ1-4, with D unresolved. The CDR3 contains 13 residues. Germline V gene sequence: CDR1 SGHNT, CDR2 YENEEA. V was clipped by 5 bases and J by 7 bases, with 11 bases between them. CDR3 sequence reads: CASSPREGEKLFF. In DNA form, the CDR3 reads TGTGCCAGCAGCCCCCGGGAGGGTGAAAAACTGTTTTTT.

CDR3 sequence reads: CASSLGGGLPNQPQHF. The DNA of the CDR3 is TGTGCCAGCAGCTTGGGAGGGGGCCTTCCCAATCAGCCCCAGCATTTT. The rearrangement links TRBV5-6 to TRBJ1-5; 7 nucleotides match TRBD1. CDR3 length: 16 amino acids. Germline V lookup: CDR1 SGHDT, CDR2 YYEEEE. V lost 0 bases and J lost 3; bases outside the gene matches: 6.

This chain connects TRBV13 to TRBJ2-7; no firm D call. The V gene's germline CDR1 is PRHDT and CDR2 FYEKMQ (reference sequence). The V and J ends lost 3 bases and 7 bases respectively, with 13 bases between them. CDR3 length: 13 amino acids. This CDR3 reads CASSFSNVGEQYF. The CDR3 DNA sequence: TGTGCCAGCAGCTTCTCTAACGTTGGGGAGCAGTACTTC. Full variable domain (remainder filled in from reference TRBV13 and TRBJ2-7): AAGVIQSPRHLIKEKRETATLKCYPIPRHDTVYWYQQGPGQDPQFLISFYEKMQSDKGSIPDRFSAQQFSDYHSELNMSSLELGDSALYFCASSFSNVGEQYFGPGTRLTVT.

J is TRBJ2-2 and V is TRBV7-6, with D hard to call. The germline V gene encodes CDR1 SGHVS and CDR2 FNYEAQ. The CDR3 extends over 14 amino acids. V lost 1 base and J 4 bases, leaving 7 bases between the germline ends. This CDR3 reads CASSLGQSTGELFF. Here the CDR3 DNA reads TGTGCCAGCAGCTTAGGCCAAAGCACCGGGGAGCTGTTTTTT. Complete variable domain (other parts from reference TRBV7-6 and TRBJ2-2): GAGVSQSPRYKVTKRGQDVALRCDPISGHVSLYWYRQALGQGPEFLTYFNYEAQQDKSGLPNDRFSAERPEGSISTLTIQRTEQRDSAMYRCASSLGQSTGELFFGEGSRLTVL.